The 14 T cell receptor beta chains below all came from one sample that was sequenced in a study of Graves' ophthalmopathy and Graves' hyperthyroidism. The study amplified TCR beta CDR3 regions using RNA transcripts. The library came from an HTBI-primed first-round RT-PCR and a second-round multiplex PCR. TCRdb analysed the multiplex PCR reads with MiXCR anew, one entry per CDR3 protein. Here the sample spans around 660,000 distinct CDR3 sequences, over 40% being singletons. The sequencing sample was made of peripheral blood. The receptors were gathered from an adult man with Graves' ophthalmopathy.

The table lists this clonotype with many counts. The rearrangement links TRBV7-2 to TRBJ1-2; D ambiguous. V lost 5 bases to trimming and J lost 8 bases, with 15 bases between them. The CDR3 consists of 13 residues. Germline V gives CDR1 SGHTA, CDR2 FQGNSA. The DNA of the CDR3 is TGTGCCAGCAGCCTTGGAAGGGCTCAAGGCTACACCTTC. It translates to CASSLGRAQGYTF.

The sample holds a few counts of this clonotype. The CDR3 sequence is CASSQTGGNEQYF. The CDR3 region has the DNA TGTGCCAGCAGCCAAACAGGGGGCAACGAGCAGTACTTC. The rearrangement joins TRBV3-1 to TRBJ2-7; 9 bases are a match to TRBD1. Trimming at V came to 2 bases and at J to 5 bases, leaving 1 base not matched to a gene. From germline, CDR1 is LGHDT and CDR2 YNNKEL (reference sequence). The CDR3 has 13 residues.

CDR3 sequence: CSASNRAQILSPQHF. Here the CDR3 DNA reads TGCAGTGCTAGCAACCGGGCCCAGATCCTCTCGCCCCAGCATTTT. The genes are TRBV20-1 and TRBJ1-5, with no clear D. With 3 bases removed from V and 9 bases from J, the gap between germline ends came to 21 bases. Germline CDR1 reads DFQATT; CDR2 reads SNEGSKA (reference sequence). The CDR3 spans 15 residues.

Note on this clonotype: A much larger clone differs by one base, so this may be a read error. The chain uses TRBV10-3 and TRBJ1-1, with no clear D. V lost 4 bases and J 6 bases, leaving 15 bases between the germline ends. In germline, CDR1 is ENHRY, CDR2 SYGVKD. This CDR3 has 14 amino acids. DNA of the CDR3: TGTGCCATCAGTGGGTATGAGGGCTGGGCTGAAGCTTTCTTT. Amino acid sequence: CAISGYEGWAEAFF.

Remarks on this clonotype: Germline is not matched at one junction end, which may reflect a read error. The chain recombines TRBV29-1 with TRBJ2-7; D is ambiguous. The CDR3 sequence is 12 residues long. In germline, CDR1 is SQVTM, CDR2 ANQGSEA. The CDR3 loop is CAWSELGYEQYF. In DNA form, the CDR3 reads TGTGCCTGGAGTGAGTTAGGCTACGAGCAGTACTTC.

The chain combines TRBV12-3 or TRBV12-4 with TRBJ2-7; D unclear. Trimming removed 3 bases at V and 0 bases at J, with 15 bases between. The CDR3 sequence is 16 residues long. In DNA form, the CDR3 reads TGTGCCAGCAGTTTTGGGTTGGCGGACCTCTCCTACGAGCAGTACTTC. This gives the protein CASSFGLADLSYEQYF.

The chain links TRBV20-1 to TRBJ2-5; D is possibly TRBD1 (5 bases). The DNA end favors TRBJ2-7, so the J call may be wrong. The CDR3 contains 11 residues. CDR1 and CDR2 from the germline V gene are DFQATT and SNEGSKA (reference sequence). The CDR3 here is CSASVRDEQYF. The CDR3, as DNA: TGCAGTGCTAGCGTCAGGGACGAGCAGTACTTC.

Turning to this clonotype: A clone one base away is much larger, so this may be a read error. The chain couples TRBV10-3 to TRBJ2-5, with a weak D call TRBD2 (6 bases). This CDR3 is built from 14 residues. From germline, CDR1 is ENHRY and CDR2 SYGVKD. The CDR3 nucleotides read TGTGCCAGCAGTCAAACCTCTAGCGAGGGGACCCAGTACTTC. Residues: CASSQTSSEGTQYF.

This clonotype appeared many times. The chain is built from TRBV15 and TRBJ1-5, with a tentative D call TRBD1 (5 bases). Between the trimmed V and J ends, which lost 0 bases and 5 bases, there was a span of 11 bases. Germline loops: CDR1 LNHNV, CDR2 YYDKDF (reference sequence). This CDR3 region has 15 residues. DNA for the CDR3: TGTGCCACCAGCAGAGATTATTTAGGGGATCAGCCCCAGCATTTT. Its protein is CATSRDYLGDQPQHF.

The chain joins TRBV29-1 to TRBJ2-7, with no clear D. This CDR3 region has 13 residues. Trimming left V 4 bases short and J 7 bases short, with 17 bases between. Germline V CDR1 and CDR2: SQVTM, ANQGSEA. The CDR3 region is CSVGVSSYNEQYF. CDR3 bases: TGCAGCGTTGGTGTAAGCTCCTACAATGAGCAGTACTTC.

About this clonotype: A much larger clonotype is one base distant, so this may be a read error. The chain recombines TRBV25-1 with TRBJ2-7; D remains ambiguous. The CDR3 totals 10 residues. The germline V gene has CDR1 MGHDK and CDR2 SYGVNS. Trimming stripped 8 bases from V and 2 bases from J, with 4 bases between. Here the CDR3 reads CASHTYEQYF. The CDR3 DNA reads TGTGCCAGCCATACCTACGAGCAGTACTTC.

This chain connects TRBV5-1 to TRBJ2-7, with D tentatively TRBD2 (5 bases). Germline CDR1 and CDR2: SGHRS and YFSETQ. V dropped 0 bases and J dropped 6 bases, with 13 bases sitting between them. The CDR3 is 14 amino acids. CDR3 region: CASSLGGGGGEQYF. The DNA for the CDR3 is TGCGCCAGCAGCTTGGGAGGAGGAGGCGGCGAGCAGTACTTC. Full variable domain (missing parts from reference TRBV5-1 and TRBJ2-7): KAGVTQTPRYLIKTRGQQVTLSCSPISGHRSVSWYQQTPGQGLQFLFEYFSETQRNKGNFPGRFSGRQFSNSRSEMNVSTLELGDSALYLCASSLGGGGGEQYFGPGTRLTVT.

A few counts support this clonotype. This chain joins TRBV29-1 and TRBJ1-3, with a tentative D call TRBD1 (5 bases). From germline, CDR1 is SQVTM and CDR2 ANQGSEA. V was pared by 2 bases and J by 8 bases, with 16 bases between. The CDR3 spans 14 residues. This CDR3 is CSVERGLYGYTIYF. CDR3 DNA: TGCAGCGTTGAAAGGGGACTTTATGGCTACACCATATATTTT.

The sample holds many counts of this clonotype. The V gene is TRBV19, the J gene TRBJ2-5; TRBD2 matches 7 bases. The germline V gene encodes CDR1 LNHDA and CDR2 SQIVND (reference sequence). This CDR3 comprises 12 residues. Trimming cost V 5 bases and J 7 bases; bases outside gene matches: 4. The CDR3 is CASSPGGGTQYF. DNA of the CDR3: TGTGCCAGTAGTCCGGGGGGAGGGACCCAGTACTTC.